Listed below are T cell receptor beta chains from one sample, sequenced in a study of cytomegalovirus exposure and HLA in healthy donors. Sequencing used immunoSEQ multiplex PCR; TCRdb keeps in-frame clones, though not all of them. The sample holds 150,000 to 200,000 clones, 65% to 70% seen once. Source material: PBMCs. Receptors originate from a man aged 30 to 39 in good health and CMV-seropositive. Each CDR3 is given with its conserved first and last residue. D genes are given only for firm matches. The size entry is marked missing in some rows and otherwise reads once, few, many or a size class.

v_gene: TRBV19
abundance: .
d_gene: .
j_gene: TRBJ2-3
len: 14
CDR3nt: TGTGCCAGTAGTACCGGGACTGCCTCAGATACGCAGTATTTT
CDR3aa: CASSTGTASDTQYF

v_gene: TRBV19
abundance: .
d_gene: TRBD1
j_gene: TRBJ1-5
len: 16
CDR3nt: TGTGCCAGTAGTTTTTTGCAGGGGGCTCGCAATCAGCCCCAGCATTTT
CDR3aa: CASSFLQGARNQPQHF

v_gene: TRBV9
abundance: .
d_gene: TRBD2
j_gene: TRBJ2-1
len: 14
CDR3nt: TGTGCCAGCAGCGCCGGACTAGCGGGTAATGAGCAGTTCTTC
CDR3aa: CASSAGLAGNEQFF

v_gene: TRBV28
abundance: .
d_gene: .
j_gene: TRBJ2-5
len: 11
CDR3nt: TGTGCCAGCCGGGAACAAGAGACCCAGTACTTC
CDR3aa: CASREQETQYF

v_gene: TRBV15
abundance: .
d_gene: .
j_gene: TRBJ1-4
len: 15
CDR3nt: TGTGCCACCAGCAGAGCGGGTTCTACTAATGAAAAACTGTTTTTT
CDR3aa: CATSRAGSTNEKLFF

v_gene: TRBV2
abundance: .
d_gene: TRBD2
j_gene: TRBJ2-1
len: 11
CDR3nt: TGTGCCAGCAGTGAACTAGCGGGGCAGTTCTTC
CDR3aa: CASSELAGQFF

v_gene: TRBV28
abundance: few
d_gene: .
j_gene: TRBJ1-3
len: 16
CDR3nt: TGTGCCAGCAGTTCCCCCCCTGGCAACTCTGGAAACACCATATATTTT
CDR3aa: CASSSPPGNSGNTIYF

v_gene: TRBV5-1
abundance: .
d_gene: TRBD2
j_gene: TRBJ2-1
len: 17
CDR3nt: TGCGCCAGCAGCTCGGCACCTTTAGCGGGAGGTTACAATGAGCAGTTCTTC
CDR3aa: CASSSAPLAGGYNEQFF

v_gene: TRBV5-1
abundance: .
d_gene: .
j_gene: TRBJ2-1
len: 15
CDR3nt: TGCGCCAGCCGATCGTTGAGGATGGAGGGCAATGAGCAGTTCTTC
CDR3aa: CASRSLRMEGNEQFF

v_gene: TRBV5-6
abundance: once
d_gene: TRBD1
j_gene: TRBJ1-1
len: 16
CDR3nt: TGTGCCAGCAGCCAAACGACAGGGGGCGTGAACACTGAAGCTTTCTTT
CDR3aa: CASSQTTGGVNTEAFF

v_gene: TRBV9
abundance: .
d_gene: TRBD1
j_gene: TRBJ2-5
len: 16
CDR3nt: TGTGCCAGCAGCCTGGGGACAGGGGGAGCGCAAGAGACCCAGTACTTC
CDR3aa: CASSLGTGGAQETQYF

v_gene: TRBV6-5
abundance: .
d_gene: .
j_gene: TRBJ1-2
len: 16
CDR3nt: TGTGCCAGCAGTTACGGTTATCGGAGCACCAACTATGGCTACACCTTC
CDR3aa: CASSYGYRSTNYGYTF

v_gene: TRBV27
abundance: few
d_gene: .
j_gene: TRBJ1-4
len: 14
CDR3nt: TGTGCCAGCAGTTTAATAAACGGCGGCGGAAAACTGTTTTTT
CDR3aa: CASSLINGGGKLFF

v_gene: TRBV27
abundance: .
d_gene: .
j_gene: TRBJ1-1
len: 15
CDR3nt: TGTGCCAGCAGTGCCAGACACCGTTTGGGTACTGAAGCTTTCTTT
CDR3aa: CASSARHRLGTEAFF

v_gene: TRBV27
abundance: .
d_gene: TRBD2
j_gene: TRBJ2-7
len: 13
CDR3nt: TGTGCCAGCAGTTTAGGGACTAGCTACGAGCAGTACTTC
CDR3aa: CASSLGTSYEQYF

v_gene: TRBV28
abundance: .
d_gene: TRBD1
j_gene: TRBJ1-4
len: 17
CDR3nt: TGTGCCAGCAGTACGCCGGGACAGGGGTTGGCTAATGAAAAACTGTTTTTT
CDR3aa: CASSTPGQGLANEKLFF

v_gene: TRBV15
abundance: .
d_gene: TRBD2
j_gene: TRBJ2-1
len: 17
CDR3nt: TGTGCCACCAGCAGGGGGGCGGGACTAGCGGGAGGATATGAGCAGTTCTTC
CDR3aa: CATSRGAGLAGGYEQFF

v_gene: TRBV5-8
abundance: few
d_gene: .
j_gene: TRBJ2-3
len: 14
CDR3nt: TGTGCCAGCAGCTTGGGAGAGGGCAGAGATACGCAGTATTTT
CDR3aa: CASSLGEGRDTQYF

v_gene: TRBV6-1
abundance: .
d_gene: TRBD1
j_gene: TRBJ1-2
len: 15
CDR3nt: TGTGCCAGCAGTGGGACGCCGGGACAGGGAGGTGGCTACACCTTC
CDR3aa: CASSGTPGQGGGYTF

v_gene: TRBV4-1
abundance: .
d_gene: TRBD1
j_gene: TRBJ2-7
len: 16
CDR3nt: TGCGCCAGCAGCCATATTACGGGACAGGGGGCCCACGAGCAGTACTTC
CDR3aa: CASSHITGQGAHEQYF

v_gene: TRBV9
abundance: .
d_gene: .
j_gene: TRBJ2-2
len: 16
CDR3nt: TGTGCCAGCAGCGTAGTGGGGCAGCTCAACACCGGGGAGCTGTTTTTT
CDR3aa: CASSVVGQLNTGELFF

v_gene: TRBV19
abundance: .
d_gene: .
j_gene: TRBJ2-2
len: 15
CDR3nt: TGTGCCAGTAGCGTAGAGGGGGTTAACACCGGGGAGCTGTTTTTT
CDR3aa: CASSVEGVNTGELFF

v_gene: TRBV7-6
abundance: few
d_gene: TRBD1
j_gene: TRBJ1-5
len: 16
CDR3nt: TGTGCCAGCAGCTTAGACGCGGGACAGCCAGATCAGCCCCAGCATTTT
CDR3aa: CASSLDAGQPDQPQHF

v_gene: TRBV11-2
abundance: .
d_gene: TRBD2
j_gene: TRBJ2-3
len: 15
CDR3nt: TGTGCCAGCAGCTTGGGTCCTAGCGGGGGAGATACGCAGTATTTT
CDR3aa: CASSLGPSGGDTQYF

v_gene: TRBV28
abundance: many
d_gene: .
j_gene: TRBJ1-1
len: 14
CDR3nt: TGTGCCAGCAGTAGTCCCACAGGGACCACTGAAGCTTTCTTT
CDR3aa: CASSSPTGTTEAFF

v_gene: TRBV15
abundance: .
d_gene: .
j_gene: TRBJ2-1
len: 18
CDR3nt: TGTGCCACCAGCAGATACCTTGGGGACGTTCGGACAGACAATGAGCAGTTCTTC
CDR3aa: CATSRYLGDVRTDNEQFF

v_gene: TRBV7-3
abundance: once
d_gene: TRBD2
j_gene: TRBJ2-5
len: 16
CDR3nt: TGTGCCAGCAGCTTAACCGGGACTAGCGGAGAAGAGACCCAGTACTTC
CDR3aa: CASSLTGTSGEETQYF

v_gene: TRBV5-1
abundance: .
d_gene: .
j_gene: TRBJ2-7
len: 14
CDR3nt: TGCGCCAGCAGCTCACCGGGACTCTCCTACGAGCAGTACTTC
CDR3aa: CASSSPGLSYEQYF

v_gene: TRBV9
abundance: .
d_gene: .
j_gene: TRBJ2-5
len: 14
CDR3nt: TGTGCCAGCAGCGTAGGGACTTCCCAAGAGACCCAGTACTTC
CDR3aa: CASSVGTSQETQYF

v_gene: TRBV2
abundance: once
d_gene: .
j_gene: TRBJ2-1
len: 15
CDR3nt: TGTGCCAGCAGAATGGACACCCAATCAAACAATGAGCAGTTCTTC
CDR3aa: CASRMDTQSNNEQFF

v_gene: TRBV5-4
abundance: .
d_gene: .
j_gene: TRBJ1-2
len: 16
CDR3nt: TGTGCCAGCAGCCCCGGTGGGGCAGGGAATTCCGATGGCTACACCTTC
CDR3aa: CASSPGGAGNSDGYTF

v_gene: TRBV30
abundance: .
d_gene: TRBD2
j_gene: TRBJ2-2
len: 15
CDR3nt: TGTGCCTGGAGTCACCTAGCGGGAGACACCGGGGAGCTGTTTTTT
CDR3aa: CAWSHLAGDTGELFF

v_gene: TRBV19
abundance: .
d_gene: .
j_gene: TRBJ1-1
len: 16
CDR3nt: TGTGCCAGTTCGCAGGGGCAGCGGCTGGGTGGCACTGAAGCTTTCTTT
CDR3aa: CASSQGQRLGGTEAFF

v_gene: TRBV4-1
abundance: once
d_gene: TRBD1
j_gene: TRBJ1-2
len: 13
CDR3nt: TGCGCCAGCAGCCTGGGACAGGGAATTGGCTACACCTTC
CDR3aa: CASSLGQGIGYTF

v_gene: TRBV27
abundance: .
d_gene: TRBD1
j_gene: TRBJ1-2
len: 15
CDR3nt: TGTGCCAGCAGATATACAGGGGGCTTACCCTATGGCTACACCTTC
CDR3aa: CASRYTGGLPYGYTF

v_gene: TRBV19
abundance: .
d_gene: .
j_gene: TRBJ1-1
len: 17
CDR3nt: TGTGCCAGTAGCATAATCAAAGGCTCCCGATCGGGCACTGAAGCTTTCTTT
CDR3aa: CASSIIKGSRSGTEAFF

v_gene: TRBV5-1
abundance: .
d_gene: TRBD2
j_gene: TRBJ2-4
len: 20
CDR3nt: TGCGCCAGCAGCTTGGGGGGGCTAGCGGGAGGAATAGCCGCCAAAAACATTCAGTACTTC
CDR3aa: CASSLGGLAGGIAAKNIQYF

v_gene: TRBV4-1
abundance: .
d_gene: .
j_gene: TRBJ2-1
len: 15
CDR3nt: TGCGCCAGCAGCCAAGTGGGAGGCTCCTACAATGAGCAGTTCTTC
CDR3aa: CASSQVGGSYNEQFF

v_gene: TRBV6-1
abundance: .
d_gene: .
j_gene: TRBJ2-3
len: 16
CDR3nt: TGTGCCAGCAGTGAAGTAGGTAACAGCCCCACAGATACGCAGTATTTT
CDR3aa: CASSEVGNSPTDTQYF

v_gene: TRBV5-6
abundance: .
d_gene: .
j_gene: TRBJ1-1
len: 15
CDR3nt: TGTGCCAGCAGACGGGGGGGTTCCGGGAGCACTGAAGCTTTCTTT
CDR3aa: CASRRGGSGSTEAFF

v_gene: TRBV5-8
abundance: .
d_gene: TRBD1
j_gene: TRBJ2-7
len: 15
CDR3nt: TGTGCCAGCAGCTTGCTGGGACAGGGGACCTACGAGCAGTACTTC
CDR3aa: CASSLLGQGTYEQYF

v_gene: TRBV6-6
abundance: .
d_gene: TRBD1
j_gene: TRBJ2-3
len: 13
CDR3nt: TGTGCCAGCACTACAGGGGAGACAGATACGCAGTATTTT
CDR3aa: CASTTGETDTQYF

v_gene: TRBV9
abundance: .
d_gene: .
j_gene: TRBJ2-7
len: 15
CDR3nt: TGTGCCAGCAGCGTAGTAGGGACTGGTCCCTACGAGCAGTACTTC
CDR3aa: CASSVVGTGPYEQYF

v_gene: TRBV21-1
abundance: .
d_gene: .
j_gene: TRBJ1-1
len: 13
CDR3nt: TGTGCCAGCAGGAAGGGGCCGAACACTGAAGCTTTCTTT
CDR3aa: CASRKGPNTEAFF

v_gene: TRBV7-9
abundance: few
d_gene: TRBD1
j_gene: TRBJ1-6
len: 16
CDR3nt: TGTGCCAGCAGCCCACGCGGGGGGCAGGGGGTATCACCCCTCCACTTT
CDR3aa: CASSPRGGQGVSPLHF